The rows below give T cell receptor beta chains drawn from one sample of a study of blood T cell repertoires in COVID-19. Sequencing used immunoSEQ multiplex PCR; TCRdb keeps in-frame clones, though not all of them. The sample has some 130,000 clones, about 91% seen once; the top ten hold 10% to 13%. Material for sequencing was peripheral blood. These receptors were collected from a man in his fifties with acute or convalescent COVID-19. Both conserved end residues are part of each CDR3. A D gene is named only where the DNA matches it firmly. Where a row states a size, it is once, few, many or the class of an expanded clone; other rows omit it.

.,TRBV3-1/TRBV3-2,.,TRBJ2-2,TGTGCCAGCACTAGAATGTCCGGGGAGCTGTTTTTT,CASTRMSGELFF
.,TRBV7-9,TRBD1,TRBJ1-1,TGTGCCAGCAGCTCGGACAGGGGTCGAGCTTTCTTT,CASSSDRGRAFF
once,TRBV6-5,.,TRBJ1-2,TGTGCCAGCAGGTCGACAGTTAACTATGGCTACACCTTC,CASRSTVNYGYTF
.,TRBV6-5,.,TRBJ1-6,TGTGCCAGCAGTTACTCGACCGGGGTGGGGAGCTCACCCCTCCACTTT,CASSYSTGVGSSPLHF
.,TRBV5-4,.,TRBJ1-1,TGTGCCAGCAGCCCCTCGGCAGGGCCGGGCTTGAACACTGAAGCTTTCTTT,CASSPSAGPGLNTEAFF
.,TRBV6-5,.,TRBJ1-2,TGTGCCAGCAGTAGGGCCGGACAAGTGTACTATGGCTACACCTTC,CASSRAGQVYYGYTF
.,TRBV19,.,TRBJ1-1,TGTGCCAGTAGTATCGCGATGAACACTGAAGCTTTCTTT,CASSIAMNTEAFF
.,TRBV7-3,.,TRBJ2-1,TGTGCCAGCAGCTTAGTCGGTTCCTCCTACAATGAGCAGTTCTTC,CASSLVGSSYNEQFF
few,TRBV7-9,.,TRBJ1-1,TGTGCCAGCAGCGCGCGGGGGGACACTGAAGCTTTCTTT,CASSARGDTEAFF
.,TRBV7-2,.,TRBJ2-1,TGTGCCAGCAGCTTAGCGCGAGGCTCCTACAATGAGCAGTTCTTC,CASSLARGSYNEQFF
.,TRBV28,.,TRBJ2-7,TGTGCCAGCAGCCCCAGGGCCTACGAGCAGTACTTC,CASSPRAYEQYF
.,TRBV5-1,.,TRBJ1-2,TGCGCCAGCAGCTTGGGTCCGAGCAGGGCCCGTGACTATGGCTACACCTTC,CASSLGPSRARDYGYTF
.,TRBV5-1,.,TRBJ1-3,TGCGCCAGCCCCGCGGGGGGCCCGGGAAACACCATATATTTT,CASPAGGPGNTIYF
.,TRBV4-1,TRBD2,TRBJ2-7,TGCGCCAGCAGCCAAGATTGGGGACTAGCGGGAGTCCCAAGCTCCTACGAGCAGTACTTC,CASSQDWGLAGVPSSYEQYF
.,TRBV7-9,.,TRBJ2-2,TGTGCCAGCAGCTTGTACTCCGGGGAGCTGTTTTTT,CASSLYSGELFF
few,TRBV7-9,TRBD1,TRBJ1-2,TGTGCCAGCAGCTTACTGGGACAGGGGGCCGGGGGCTACACCTTC,CASSLLGQGAGGYTF
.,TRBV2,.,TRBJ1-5,TGTGCCAGCAGTGAATTCGGTCAGCCCCAGCATTTT,CASSEFGQPQHF